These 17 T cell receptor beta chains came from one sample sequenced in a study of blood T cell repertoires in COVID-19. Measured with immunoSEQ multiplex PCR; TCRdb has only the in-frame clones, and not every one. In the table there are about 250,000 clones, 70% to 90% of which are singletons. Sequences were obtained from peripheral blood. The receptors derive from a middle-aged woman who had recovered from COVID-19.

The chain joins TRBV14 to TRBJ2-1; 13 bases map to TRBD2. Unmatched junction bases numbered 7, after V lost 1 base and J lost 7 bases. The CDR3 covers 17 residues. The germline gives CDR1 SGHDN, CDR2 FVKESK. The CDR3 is CASSQASGLAGNNEQFF. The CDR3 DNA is TGTGCCAGCAGCCAAGCCTCGGGACTAGCGGGAAATAATGAGCAGTTCTTC.

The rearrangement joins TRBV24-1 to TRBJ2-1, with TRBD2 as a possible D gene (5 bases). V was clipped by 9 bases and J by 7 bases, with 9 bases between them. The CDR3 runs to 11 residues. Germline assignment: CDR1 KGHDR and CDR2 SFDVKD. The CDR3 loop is CATGQRNEQFF. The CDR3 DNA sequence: TGTGCCACCGGTCAGCGGAATGAGCAGTTCTTC.

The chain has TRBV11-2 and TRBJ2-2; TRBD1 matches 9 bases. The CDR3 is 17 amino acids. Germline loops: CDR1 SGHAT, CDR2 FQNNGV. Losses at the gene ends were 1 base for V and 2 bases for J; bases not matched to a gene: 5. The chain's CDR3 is CASSLAGTGQNTGELFF. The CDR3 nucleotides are TGTGCCAGCAGCTTAGCGGGGACAGGGCAAAACACCGGGGAGCTGTTTTTT.

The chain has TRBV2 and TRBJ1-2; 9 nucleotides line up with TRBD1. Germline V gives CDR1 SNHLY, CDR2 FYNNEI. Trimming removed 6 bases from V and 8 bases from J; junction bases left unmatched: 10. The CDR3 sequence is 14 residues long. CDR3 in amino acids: CASSPQGAGGGYTF. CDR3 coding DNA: TGTGCCAGCAGCCCACAGGGGGCGGGGGGCGGCTACACCTTC.

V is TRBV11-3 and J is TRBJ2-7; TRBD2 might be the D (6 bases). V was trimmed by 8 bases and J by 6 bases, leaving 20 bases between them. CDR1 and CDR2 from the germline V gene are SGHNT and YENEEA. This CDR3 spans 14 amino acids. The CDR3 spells CASGPPGTLTEQYF. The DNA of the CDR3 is TGTGCCAGCGGCCCACCCGGGACTCTCACCGAGCAGTACTTC.

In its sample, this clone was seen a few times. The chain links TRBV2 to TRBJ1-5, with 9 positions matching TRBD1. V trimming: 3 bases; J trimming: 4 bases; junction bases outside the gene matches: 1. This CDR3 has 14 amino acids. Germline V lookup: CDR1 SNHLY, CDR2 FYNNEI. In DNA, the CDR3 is TGTGCCAGCAGTGATGGACAGGGGAATCAGCCCCAGCATTTT. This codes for CASSDGQGNQPQHF.

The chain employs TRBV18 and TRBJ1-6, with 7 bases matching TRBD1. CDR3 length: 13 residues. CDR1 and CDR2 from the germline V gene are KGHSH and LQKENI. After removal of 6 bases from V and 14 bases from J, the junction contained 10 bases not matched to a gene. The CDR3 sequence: CASSAPGGFTLHF. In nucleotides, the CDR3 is TGTGCCAGCTCCGCCCCAGGGGGGTTCACCCTCCACTTT.

The CDR3 nucleotides are TGTGCCAGTAGTACTGACAGGGCGGGTGAAAAACTGTTTTTT. Protein sequence: CASSTDRAGEKLFF. V gene TRBV19 combines with J gene TRBJ1-4; 7 bases are a match to TRBD1. V was clipped by 4 bases and J by 7 bases; unmatched bases: 6. The CDR3 is made up of 14 amino acids. CDR1 is LNHDA and CDR2 is SQIVND in the germline V gene (reference sequence).

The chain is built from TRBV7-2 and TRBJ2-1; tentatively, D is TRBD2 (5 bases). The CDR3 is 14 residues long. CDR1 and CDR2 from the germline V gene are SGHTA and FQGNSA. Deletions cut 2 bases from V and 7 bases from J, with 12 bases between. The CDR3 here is CASSLLGRTNEQFF. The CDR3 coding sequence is TGTGCCAGCAGCTTATTGGGGAGAACGAATGAGCAGTTCTTC.

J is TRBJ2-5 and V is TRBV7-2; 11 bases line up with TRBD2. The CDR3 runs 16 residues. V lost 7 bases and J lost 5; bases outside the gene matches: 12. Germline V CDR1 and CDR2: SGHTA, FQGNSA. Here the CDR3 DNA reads TGTGCCAGCACCCCCCGAACTAGCGGGGGTAAGGAGACCCAGTACTTC. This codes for CASTPRTSGGKETQYF.

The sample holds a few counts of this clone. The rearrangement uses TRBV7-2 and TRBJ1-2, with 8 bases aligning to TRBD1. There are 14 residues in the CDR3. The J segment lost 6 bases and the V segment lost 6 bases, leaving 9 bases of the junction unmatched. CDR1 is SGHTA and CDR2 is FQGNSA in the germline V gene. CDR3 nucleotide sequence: TGTGCCAGCAGTCCACATGGACAGGGAGATGGCTACACCTTC. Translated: CASSPHGQGDGYTF.

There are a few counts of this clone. In DNA, the CDR3 is TGTGCCAGCAGCGCACAGTTCTCTAATGAAAAACTGTTTTTT. Translation: CASSAQFSNEKLFF. V usage is TRBV7-2 and J usage is TRBJ1-4; no clear D. V lost 5 bases and J lost 3, with 10 bases in between. Germline assignment: CDR1 SGHTA and CDR2 FQGNSA. The CDR3 has 14 amino acids.

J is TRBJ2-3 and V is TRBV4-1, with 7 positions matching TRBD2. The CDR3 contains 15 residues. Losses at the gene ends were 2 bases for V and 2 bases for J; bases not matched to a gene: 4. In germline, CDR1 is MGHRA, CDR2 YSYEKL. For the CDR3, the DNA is TGCGCCAGCAGCCAACCGGGGGGACTCACAGATACGCAGTATTTT. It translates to CASSQPGGLTDTQYF.

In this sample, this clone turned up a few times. The CDR3 loop is CASSLQKSSPLHF. Written as DNA, the CDR3 is TGTGCCAGCAGCCTCCAGAAGTCCTCACCCCTCCACTTT. The chain is built from TRBV9 and TRBJ1-6, with D unresolved. The germline V and J ends were trimmed by 4 bases and 10 bases, with 12 bases remaining between them. Germline values: CDR1 SGDLS, CDR2 YYNGEE. The CDR3 length is 13 residues.

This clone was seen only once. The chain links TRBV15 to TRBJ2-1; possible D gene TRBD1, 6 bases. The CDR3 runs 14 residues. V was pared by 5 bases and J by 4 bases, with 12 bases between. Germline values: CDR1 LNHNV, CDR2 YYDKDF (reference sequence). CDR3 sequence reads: CATSEGDRYNEQFF. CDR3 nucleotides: TGTGCCACCAGCGAGGGAGACAGGTACAATGAGCAGTTCTTC.

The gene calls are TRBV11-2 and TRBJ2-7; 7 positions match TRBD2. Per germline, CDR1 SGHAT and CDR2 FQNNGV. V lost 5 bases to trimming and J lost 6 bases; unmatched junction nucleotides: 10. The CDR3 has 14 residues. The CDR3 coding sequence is TGTGCCAGCAGCCGCACTAGCGCCCTCGGCGAGCAGTACTTC. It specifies CASSRTSALGEQYF.

This CDR3 is CASSLGTGANVLTF. The CDR3, as DNA: TGTGCCAGCAGCCTAGGAACTGGGGCCAACGTCCTGACTTTC. The chain is built from TRBV5-8 and TRBJ2-6; no definite D call. There are 14 residues in the CDR3. V lost 4 bases to trimming and J lost 2 bases, with 7 bases between them. Looked up from germline, CDR1 is SGHTS and CDR2 is YDEGEE.